This TCR beta chain originates from a study of blood T cell repertoires in COVID-19. Profiling relied on immunoSEQ multiplex PCR, and the TCRdb table lists in-frame clones only, not all of them. The data show about 250,000 clones, about 83% seen once. Germline V gives CDR1 MNHEY, CDR2 SVGAGI. With 0 bases clipped from V and 2 bases from J, the junction kept 3 bases outside the gene matches. This CDR3 region has 16 residues. This chain connects TRBV6-5 to TRBJ2-1; 8 nucleotides match TRBD2. The sample taken for sequencing was peripheral blood. This clonotype originated in a man aged 50 to 60 with acute or convalescent COVID-19. CDR3 residues: CASSYSSGGPYNEQFF. The CDR3 DNA sequence: TGTGCCAGCAGTTACTCGTCGGGAGGGCCCTACAATGAGCAGTTCTTC.